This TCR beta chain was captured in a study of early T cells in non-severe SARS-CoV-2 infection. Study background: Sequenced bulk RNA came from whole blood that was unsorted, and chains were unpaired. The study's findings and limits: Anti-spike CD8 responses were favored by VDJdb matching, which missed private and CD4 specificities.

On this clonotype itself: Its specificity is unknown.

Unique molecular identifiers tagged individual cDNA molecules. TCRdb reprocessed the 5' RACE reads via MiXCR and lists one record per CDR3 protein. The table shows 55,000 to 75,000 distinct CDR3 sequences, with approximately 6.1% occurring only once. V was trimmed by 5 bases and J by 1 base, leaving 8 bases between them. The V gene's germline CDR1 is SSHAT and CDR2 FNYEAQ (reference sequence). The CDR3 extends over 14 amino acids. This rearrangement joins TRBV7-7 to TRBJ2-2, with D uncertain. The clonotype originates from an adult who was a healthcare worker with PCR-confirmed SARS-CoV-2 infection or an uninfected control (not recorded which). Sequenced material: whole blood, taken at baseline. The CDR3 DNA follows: TGTGCCAGCAGCCTCTACAGGAACACCGGGGAGCTGTTTTTT. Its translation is CASSLYRNTGELFF.